The 8 T cell receptor beta chains below were found in one sample sequenced in a study of blood T cell repertoires in COVID-19. Profiled with immunoSEQ multiplex PCR; TCRdb holds only in-frame clones, not every one. The sample has approximately 390,000 clones, 88% seen once. Sequenced material: PBMCs or T cells enriched from blood (not recorded which). The receptors stem from a woman aged 40 to 50 with acute COVID-19.

The rearrangement joins TRBV27 to TRBJ1-1; 8 bases are a match to TRBD1. Per germline, CDR1 MNHEY and CDR2 SMNVEV (reference sequence). V lost 3 bases, J lost 2 bases, and 5 bases stayed unmatched. The CDR3 has 15 residues. CDR3 residues: CASSFGTGQNTEAFF. CDR3 nucleotide sequence: TGTGCCAGCAGTTTTGGGACAGGCCAAAACACTGAAGCTTTCTTT.

This chain joins TRBV18 and TRBJ1-1, with D maybe TRBD1 (5 bases). This CDR3 has 13 residues. The germline V gene has CDR1 KGHSH and CDR2 LQKENI. Trimming stripped 4 bases from V and 3 bases from J, with 9 bases between. Written as DNA, the CDR3 is TGTGCCAGCTCACGGGACTTGGACACTGAAGCTTTCTTT. Protein product: CASSRDLDTEAFF. Variable domain in full (rest from reference TRBV18 and TRBJ1-1): NAGVMQNPRHLVRRRGQEARLRCSPMKGHSHVYWYRQLPEEGLKFMVYLQKENIIDESGMPKERFSAEFPKEGPSILRIQQVVRGDSAAYFCASSRDLDTEAFFGQGTRLTVV.

The rearrangement joins TRBV19 to TRBJ2-4; a weak D match, TRBD2 (6 bases). Germline CDR1 is LNHDA and CDR2 is SQIVND (reference sequence). Trimming stripped 3 bases from V and 11 bases from J, with 8 bases between. This CDR3 has 11 residues. The CDR3 loop reads CASSIGDFQYF. The CDR3 DNA follows: TGTGCCAGTAGTATCGGGGACTTTCAGTACTTC.

The V call is TRBV19, the J call TRBJ2-7, with TRBD1 matching over 8 bases. The CDR3 contains 14 residues. The V gene's germline CDR1 is LNHDA and CDR2 SQIVND (reference sequence). V shed 6 bases and J 4 bases; nucleotides not matched to a gene: 8. The CDR3 DNA sequence: TGTGCCAGTAGCCCTACAGGGGGTCTTTACGAGCAGTACTTC. It encodes CASSPTGGLYEQYF.

V and J are TRBV7-9 and TRBJ1-1; D uncertain. The CDR3 contains 14 residues. Per germline, CDR1 SEHNR and CDR2 FQNEAQ (reference sequence). V lost 4 bases and J 0 bases, leaving 9 bases between the germline ends. In DNA, the CDR3 is TGTGCCAGCAGCTACGTCAGGATGAACACTGAAGCTTTCTTT. Translation gives CASSYVRMNTEAFF.

The chain joins TRBV28 to TRBJ1-6, with a tentative D call TRBD1 (5 bases). Germline CDR1 and CDR2: MDHEN and SYDVKM. V was shortened by 6 bases and J by 0 bases, with 18 bases between the two germline ends. CDR3 length equals 18 residues. The CDR3 region is CASSLLKSGLSYNSPLHF. The CDR3 nucleotides are TGTGCCAGCAGCCTCCTAAAGTCAGGGCTCTCCTATAATTCACCCCTCCACTTT.

This clone has a single count. This chain connects TRBV3-1 (or the pseudogene TRBV3-2) to TRBJ1-2, with a tentative D call TRBD1 (5 bases). This CDR3 has 14 residues. V was clipped by 5 bases and J by 4 bases, with 14 bases between them. From germline, CDR1 is LGHDT and CDR2 YNNKEL (reference sequence). CDR3 sequence: CASSSSQGFYGYTF. CDR3 DNA: TGTGCCAGCAGCTCTTCTCAGGGTTTCTATGGCTACACCTTC.

The V and J genes are TRBV19 and TRBJ1-6; D perhaps matches TRBD1 (5 bases). There are 13 residues in the CDR3. CDR1 is LNHDA, CDR2 SQIVND, per germline (reference sequence). V gave up 4 bases and J gave up 9 bases, with 10 bases separating them. The DNA of the CDR3 is TGTGCCAGTAGTAGTCAGGGCACTTCACCCCTCCACTTT. The encoded protein is CASSSQGTSPLHF. The entire variable domain, with the rest obtained from reference TRBV19 and TRBJ1-6, is as follows: DGGITQSPKYLFRKEGQNVTLSCEQNLNHDAMYWYRQDPGQGLRLIYYSQIVNDFQKGDIAEGYSVSREKKESFPLTVTSAQKNPTAFYLCASSSQGTSPLHFGNGTRLTVT.